This TCR beta chain emerged from a study of ipilimumab plus nivolumab after autologous stem cell transplantation. Sequenced by immunoSEQ multiplex PCR; TCRdb stores in-frame clones only, minus some. The sample lists some 45,000 clones, 70% to 90% seen once, with nearly 0.9% in the top ten. Ipilimumab, 1 mg/kg, started 14 to 28 days after autologous transplant. Patients received nivolumab 3 mg/kg at weeks 1, 4, 7, 10, then fortnightly to week 26. Germline V gene sequence: CDR1 MNHNS, CDR2 SASEGT. The CDR3 is 15 amino acids. V was pared by 1 base and J by 11 bases, with 20 bases between. This chain connects TRBV6-1 to TRBJ2-5; the D gene is possibly TRBD2 (5 bases). Sequences were derived from PBMCs, sampled in a trial of ipilimumab plus nivolumab as post-transplant consolidation. This TCR was sampled from a male donor with multiple myeloma. The CDR3 DNA follows: TGTGCCAGCAGTGAAGGGGTCAAGCGGCTAAGAGAGCAGTACTTC. This translates into CASSEGVKRLREQYF.